The rows below give T cell receptor beta chains drawn from one sample of a study of T-cell reconstitution after alpha-beta-depleted transplantation in children. MiXCR, applied by TCRdb to the PCR reads, yields one record per CDR3 protein. The sample consists of 550,000 to 800,000 distinct CDR3 sequences, roughly 13% of them appearing once. Source: PBMCs, taken before TCRalphabeta/CD19-depleted stem cell transplant. The receptors were gathered from a girl aged 2 to 10 with congenital amegakaryocytic thrombocytopenia, due to receive a stem cell transplant. Both conserved end residues are part of each CDR3. Each record gives: J gene, V gene, clone size, D gene, CDR3 protein, CDR3 DNA. D genes are given only for firm matches. The listing skips clone size in some rows; elsewhere it reads once, few, many or a size class.

TRBJ2-1,TRBV11-2,many,NA,CASSLDRRRDEQFF,TGTGCCAGCAGCTTAGACCGGAGGAGGGATGAGCAGTTCTTC
TRBJ2-3,TRBV11-2,few,NA,CASIPKSTDTQYF,TGTGCCAGCATCCCTAAATCGACAGATACGCAGTATTTT
TRBJ2-1,TRBV9,many,TRBD2,CASSADIAGIDNEQFF,TGTGCCAGCAGCGCCGACATAGCGGGGATAGACAATGAGCAGTTCTTC
TRBJ1-1,TRBV20-1,NA,NA,CSAGRAVTEAFF,TGCAGTGCTGGACGGGCTGTCACTGAAGCTTTCTTT
TRBJ2-5,TRBV6-5,NA,NA,CASSYVGQSGETQYF,TGTGCCAGCAGTTATGTCGGGCAAAGCGGAGAGACCCAGTACTTC
TRBJ2-7,TRBV21-1,once,NA,CASSTRIALYEQYF,TGTGCCAGCAGCACAAGGATAGCCCTCTACGAGCAGTACTTC
TRBJ1-2,TRBV4-1,few,NA,CASSPPAFSRGYPF,TGCGCCAGCAGCCCCCCTGCGTTCTCACGTGGCTACCCCTTC
TRBJ2-1,TRBV5-1,many,TRBD2,CASSFSGRADEQFF,TGCGCCAGCAGCTTTAGCGGGAGGGCCGATGAGCAGTTCTTC
TRBJ2-5,TRBV20-1,NA,TRBD2,CSVEIGTSPQETQYF,TGCAGTGTCGAGATAGGGACTAGCCCGCAAGAGACCCAGTACTTC
TRBJ2-5,TRBV5-5,NA,TRBD2,CASRGTGTSAIQETQYF,TGTGCCAGCAGAGGGACCGGGACTAGCGCGATACAAGAGACCCAGTACTTC
TRBJ2-1,TRBV10-3,NA,NA,CAISVSELNEQFF,TGTGCCATCAGTGTTTCTGAACTCAATGAGCAGTTCTTC
TRBJ2-7,TRBV2,few,NA,CASSRPKGESSYEQYF,TGTGCCAGCAGTCGACCCAAGGGGGAGAGCTCCTACGAGCAGTACTTC
TRBJ2-1,TRBV5-5,many,TRBD2,CASSAPWGGTDNEQFF,TGTGCCAGCAGCGCGCCATGGGGAGGGACTGACAATGAGCAGTTCTTC
TRBJ1-1,TRBV5-1,few,NA,CASSLEGKNTEAFF,TGCGCCAGCAGCTTGGAAGGGAAGAACACTGAAGCTTTCTTT
TRBJ2-7,TRBV15,many,NA,CATSRDVASPSYEQYF,TGTGCCACCAGCAGAGATGTGGCTAGTCCCTCCTACGAGCAGTACTTC
TRBJ1-1,TRBV29-1,many,NA,CSVTDSLNTEAFF,TGCAGCGTTACGGACAGCCTGAACACTGAAGCTTTCTTT
TRBJ2-5,TRBV20-1,NA,NA,CSASWGEETQYF,TGCAGTGCTAGCTGGGGTGAGGAGACCCAGTACTTC
TRBJ2-1,TRBV5-1,NA,NA,CASSLEATDNEQFF,TGCGCCAGCAGCTTGGAGGCGACGGATAATGAGCAGTTCTTC
TRBJ2-6,TRBV5-1,NA,NA,CASSFRAGANVLTF,TGCGCCAGCAGCTTCCGGGCCGGGGCCAACGTCCTGACTTTC
TRBJ1-6,TRBV12-5,NA,NA,CASGLVVQGRLLGSPLHF,TGTGCTAGTGGTTTGGTGGTTCAGGGTAGGCTTCTTGGTTCACCCCTCCACTTT
TRBJ2-7,TRBV10-3,few,NA,CAIIPTQGTFYEQYF,TGTGCCATCATTCCTACCCAGGGTACTTTTTACGAGCAGTACTTC
TRBJ1-5,TRBV4-1,many,NA,CASRPVQGGNQPQHF,TGCGCCAGCAGGCCTGTACAGGGAGGGAATCAGCCCCAGCATTTT
TRBJ2-7,TRBV12-5,NA,NA,CASGLARAEGSYEQYF,TGTGCTAGTGGTTTAGCCAGGGCCGAGGGGTCGTACGAGCAGTACTTC
TRBJ2-3,TRBV28,many,NA,CASSLGIGTSTDTQYF,TGTGCCAGCAGTTTGGGGATCGGGACTTCCACAGATACGCAGTATTTT
TRBJ2-5,TRBV29-1,many,TRBD2,CSLLAGQETQYF,TGCAGTCTGCTAGCGGGACAAGAGACCCAGTACTTC
TRBJ2-1,TRBV28,NA,NA,CASSFSGSPVWDNEQFF,TGTGCCAGCAGCTTTAGCGGATCCCCCGTTTGGGACAATGAGCAGTTCTTC
TRBJ1-1,TRBV5-5,NA,NA,CASSFVRSLNTEAFF,TGTGCCAGCAGCTTCGTCCGGAGTTTAAACACTGAAGCTTTCTTT
TRBJ2-2,TRBV20-1,few,TRBD2,CSTTGLATTGELFF,TGCAGTACAACGGGACTAGCGACCACCGGGGAGCTGTTTTTT
TRBJ1-1,TRBV10-3,few,NA,CAISDSGREGKAFF,TGTGCCATCAGTGACTCCGGCAGGGAGGGAAAAGCTTTCTTT
TRBJ2-5,TRBV5-1,many,NA,CASSLANFGIGETQYF,TGCGCCAGCAGCTTGGCCAATTTCGGGATAGGAGAGACCCAGTACTTC
TRBJ2-1,TRBV30,NA,TRBD2,CAWSVTGGRNEQFF,TGTGCCTGGAGTGTGACGGGAGGGAGGAATGAGCAGTTCTTC
TRBJ2-1,TRBV15,NA,TRBD2,CATSRGELAGGPINSYNEQFF,TGTGCCACCAGCAGAGGGGAACTAGCGGGAGGACCCATAAACTCCTACAATGAGCAGTTCTTC
TRBJ2-1,TRBV12-3/TRBV12-4,many,NA,CASTQVGKNPYNEQFF,TGTGCCAGCACCCAGGTGGGGAAAAACCCCTACAATGAGCAGTTCTTC
TRBJ2-6,TRBV5-1,many,NA,CASSSSGATGANVLTF,TGCGCCAGCAGCTCCTCAGGAGCTACCGGGGCCAACGTCCTGACTTTC
TRBJ2-1,TRBV12-3/TRBV12-4,many,NA,CASRPLGPYNEQFF,TGTGCCAGCAGGCCCCTCGGCCCCTACAATGAGCAGTTCTTC
TRBJ2-7,TRBV29-1,few,NA,CSVGGLGTLAYEQYF,TGCAGCGTGGGGGGATTGGGGACACTCGCCTACGAGCAGTACTTC
TRBJ2-1,TRBV7-9,few,NA,CASSLTSGLHEQFF,TGTGCCAGCAGCTTAACCTCTGGGCTGCATGAGCAGTTCTTC
TRBJ1-1,TRBV20-1,many,NA,CSAREQGAGNTEAFF,TGCAGTGCTAGGGAGCAAGGAGCGGGGAACACTGAAGCTTTCTTT
TRBJ1-5,TRBV19,few,NA,CASIGFEGMDQPQHF,TGTGCCAGTATCGGGTTTGAGGGGATGGATCAGCCCCAGCATTTT
TRBJ2-7,TRBV24-1,many,TRBD2,CATSDPWGPSGTREQYF,TGTGCCACCAGTGATCCTTGGGGTCCTAGCGGGACGAGAGAGCAGTACTTC
TRBJ1-5,TRBV12-3/TRBV12-4,few,TRBD1,CASSEQGLSNQPQHF,TGTGCCAGCAGTGAACAGGGGTTGAGCAATCAGCCCCAGCATTTT
TRBJ2-1,TRBV11-2,many,TRBD2,CASSPRLAGAYLNEQFF,TGTGCCAGCAGCCCCCGACTAGCGGGAGCCTATTTGAATGAGCAGTTCTTC
TRBJ2-3,TRBV5-1,many,NA,CASSLTGQWRDTQYF,TGCGCCAGCAGCTTGACCGGACAGTGGCGGGATACGCAGTATTTT
TRBJ2-3,TRBV3-1,NA,TRBD2,CASSQWSREASTDTQYF,TGTGCCAGCAGCCAATGGTCGCGGGAGGCTAGCACAGATACGCAGTATTTT
TRBJ2-1,TRBV28,few,NA,CVSARDRNEQFF,TGTGTCTCCGCGCGGGATCGCAATGAGCAGTTCTTC
TRBJ2-1,TRBV10-3,NA,TRBD2,CAISGASGFDEQFF,TGTGCCATCAGTGGGGCTAGCGGTTTCGATGAGCAGTTCTTC
TRBJ1-1,TRBV30,NA,NA,CAWYANTEAFF,TGTGCCTGGTACGCGAACACTGAAGCTTTCTTT
TRBJ2-7,TRBV20-1,NA,NA,CSASSRPTYEQYF,TGCAGTGCTAGTTCTCGGCCAACCTACGAGCAGTACTTC
TRBJ2-2,TRBV20-1,many,NA,CSARDEARNTGELFF,TGCAGTGCTAGAGATGAGGCTCGGAACACCGGGGAGCTGTTTTTT
TRBJ1-5,TRBV4-1,many,NA,CASSRTHGRGLYQPQHF,TGCGCCAGCAGCCGGACACACGGGCGGGGTTTATATCAGCCCCAGCATTTT
TRBJ2-1,TRBV20-1,NA,NA,CSAHWQRDNEQFF,TGCAGTGCCCATTGGCAGCGGGACAATGAGCAGTTCTTC
TRBJ1-2,TRBV6-5,many,TRBD1,CASSYLRTGGYGYTF,TGTGCCAGCAGTTACCTCAGGACAGGGGGCTATGGCTACACCTTC
TRBJ1-2,TRBV7-9,NA,TRBD1,CASSLPEGAHGYTF,TGTGCCAGCAGCTTACCCGAGGGGGCTCATGGCTACACCTTC
TRBJ2-1,TRBV20-1,many,TRBD2,CSALAGGNSYNEQFF,TGCAGTGCCCTAGCGGGAGGGAATTCCTACAATGAGCAGTTCTTC